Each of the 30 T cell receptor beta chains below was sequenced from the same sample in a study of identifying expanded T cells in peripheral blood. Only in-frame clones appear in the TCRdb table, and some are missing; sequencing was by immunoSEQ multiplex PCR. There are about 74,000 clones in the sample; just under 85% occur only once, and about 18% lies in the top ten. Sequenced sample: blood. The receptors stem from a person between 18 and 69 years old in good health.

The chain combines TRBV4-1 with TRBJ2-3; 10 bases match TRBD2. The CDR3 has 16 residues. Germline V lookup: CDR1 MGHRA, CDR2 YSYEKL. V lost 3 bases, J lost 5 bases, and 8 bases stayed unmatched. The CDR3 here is CASSHSRLAGEDTQYF. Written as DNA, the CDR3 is TGCGCCAGCAGCCATTCCCGGCTAGCGGGAGAAGATACGCAGTATTTT.

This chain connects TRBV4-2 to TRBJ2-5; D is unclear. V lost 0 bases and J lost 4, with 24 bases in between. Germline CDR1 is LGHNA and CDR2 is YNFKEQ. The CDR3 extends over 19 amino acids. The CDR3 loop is CASSQDSAAFGLVGETQYF. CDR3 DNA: TGTGCCAGCAGCCAAGATTCCGCGGCCTTTGGCCTAGTTGGAGAGACCCAGTACTTC.

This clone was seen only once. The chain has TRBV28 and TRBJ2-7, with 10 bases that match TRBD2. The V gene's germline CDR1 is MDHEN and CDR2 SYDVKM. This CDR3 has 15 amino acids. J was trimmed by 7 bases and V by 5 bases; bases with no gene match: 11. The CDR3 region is CASSGPTSGSVEQYF. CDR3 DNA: TGTGCCAGCAGTGGCCCGACTAGCGGGTCCGTTGAGCAGTACTTC.

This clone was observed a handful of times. CDR3: CASSRDRDIEQYF. The CDR3 DNA reads TGTGCCAGCAGCCGGGACAGGGACATTGAGCAGTACTTC. The chain employs TRBV11-1 and TRBJ2-7; 9 bases align to TRBD1. CDR1 and CDR2 from the germline V gene are SGHAT and FQDESV (reference sequence). V dropped 5 bases and J dropped 7; count of bases not matched to a gene: 6. The CDR3 has 13 residues.

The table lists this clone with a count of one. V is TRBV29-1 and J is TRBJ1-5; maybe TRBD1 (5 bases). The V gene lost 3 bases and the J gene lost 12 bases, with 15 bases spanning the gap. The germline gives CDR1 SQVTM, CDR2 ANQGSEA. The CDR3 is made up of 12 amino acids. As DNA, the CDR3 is TGCAGCGTTGAGGGGCCCCGGGGGGTCCAGCATTTT. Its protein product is CSVEGPRGVQHF.

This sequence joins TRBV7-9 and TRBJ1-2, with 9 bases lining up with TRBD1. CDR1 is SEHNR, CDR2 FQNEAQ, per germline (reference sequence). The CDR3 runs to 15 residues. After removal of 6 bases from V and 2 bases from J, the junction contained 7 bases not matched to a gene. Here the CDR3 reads CASRGDRDLNYGYTF. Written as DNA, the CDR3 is TGTGCCAGCAGGGGGGACAGGGATTTGAACTATGGCTACACCTTC.

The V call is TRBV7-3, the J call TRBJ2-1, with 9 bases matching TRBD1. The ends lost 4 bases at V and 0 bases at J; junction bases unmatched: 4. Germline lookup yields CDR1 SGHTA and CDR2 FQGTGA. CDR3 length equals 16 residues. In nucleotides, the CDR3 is TGTGCCAGCAGCTCCGGGACAGGGAGCTCCTACAATGAGCAGTTCTTC. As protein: CASSSGTGSSYNEQFF.

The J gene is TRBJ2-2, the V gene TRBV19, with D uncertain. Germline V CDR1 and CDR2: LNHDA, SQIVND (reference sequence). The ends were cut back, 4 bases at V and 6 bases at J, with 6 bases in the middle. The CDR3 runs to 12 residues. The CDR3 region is CASSTLAGELFF. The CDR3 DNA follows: TGTGCCAGTAGTACGCTAGCCGGGGAGCTGTTTTTT.

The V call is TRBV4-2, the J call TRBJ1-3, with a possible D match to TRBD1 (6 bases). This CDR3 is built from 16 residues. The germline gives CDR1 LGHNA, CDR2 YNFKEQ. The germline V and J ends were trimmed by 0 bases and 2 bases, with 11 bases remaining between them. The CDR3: CASSQDTGGPGNTIYF. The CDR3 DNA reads TGTGCCAGCAGCCAAGATACCGGGGGCCCTGGAAACACCATATATTTT.

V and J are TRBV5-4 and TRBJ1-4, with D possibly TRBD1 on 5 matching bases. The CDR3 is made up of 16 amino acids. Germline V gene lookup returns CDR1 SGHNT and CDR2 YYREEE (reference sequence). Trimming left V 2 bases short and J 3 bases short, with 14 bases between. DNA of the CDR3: TGTGCCAGCAGCTTCAGTCAGGGTAATGCTAATGAAAAACTGTTTTTT. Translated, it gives CASSFSQGNANEKLFF.

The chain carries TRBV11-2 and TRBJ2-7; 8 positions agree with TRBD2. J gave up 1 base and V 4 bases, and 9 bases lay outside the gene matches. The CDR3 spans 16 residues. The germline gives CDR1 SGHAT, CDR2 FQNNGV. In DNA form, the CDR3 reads TGTGCCAGCAGCTCTCATAGCGGGACTCCTTCCTACGAGCAGTACTTC. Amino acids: CASSSHSGTPSYEQYF.

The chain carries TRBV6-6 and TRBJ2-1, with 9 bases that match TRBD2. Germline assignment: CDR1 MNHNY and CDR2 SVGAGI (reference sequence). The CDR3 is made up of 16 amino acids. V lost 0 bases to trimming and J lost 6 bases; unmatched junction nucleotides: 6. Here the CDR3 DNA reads TGTGCCAGCAGTTACTCACTAGCGGGCCACATCAATGAGCAGTTCTTC. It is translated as CASSYSLAGHINEQFF.

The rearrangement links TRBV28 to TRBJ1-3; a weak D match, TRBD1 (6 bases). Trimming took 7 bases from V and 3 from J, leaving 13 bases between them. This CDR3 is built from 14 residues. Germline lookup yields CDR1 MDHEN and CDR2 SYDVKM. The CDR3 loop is CASIQGGDGNTIYF. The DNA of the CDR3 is TGTGCCAGCATACAGGGAGGGGATGGAAACACCATATATTTT.

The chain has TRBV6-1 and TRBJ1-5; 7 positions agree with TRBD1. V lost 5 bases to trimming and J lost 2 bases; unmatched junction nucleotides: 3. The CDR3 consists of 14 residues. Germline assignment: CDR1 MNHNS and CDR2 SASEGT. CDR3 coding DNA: TGTGCCAGCAGTACAGGGGTGGGCAATCAGCCCCAGCATTTT. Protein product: CASSTGVGNQPQHF.

This CDR3 is CASGPGTGTQYF. The DNA of the CDR3 is TGTGCTAGTGGTCCAGGTACAGGGACCCAGTACTTC. The V gene is TRBV12-5, the J gene TRBJ2-5; TRBD1 is a possible D gene (5 bases). The CDR3 has 12 residues. The V gene lost 5 bases and the J gene lost 7 bases, with 11 bases spanning the gap. In germline, CDR1 is LGHNT, CDR2 FRNRAP.

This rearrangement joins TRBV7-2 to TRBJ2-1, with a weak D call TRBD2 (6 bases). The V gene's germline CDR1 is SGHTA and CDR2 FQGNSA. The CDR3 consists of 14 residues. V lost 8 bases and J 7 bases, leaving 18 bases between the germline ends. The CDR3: CASLRGGRNNEQFF. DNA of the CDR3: TGTGCCAGCCTCCGTGGGGGGAGGAATAATGAGCAGTTCTTC.

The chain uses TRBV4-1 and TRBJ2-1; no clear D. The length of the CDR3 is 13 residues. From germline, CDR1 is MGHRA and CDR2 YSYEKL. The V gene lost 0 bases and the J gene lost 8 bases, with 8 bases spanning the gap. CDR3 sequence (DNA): TGCGCCAGCAGCCAAGATCGGGCTTATGAGCAGTTCTTC. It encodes CASSQDRAYEQFF.

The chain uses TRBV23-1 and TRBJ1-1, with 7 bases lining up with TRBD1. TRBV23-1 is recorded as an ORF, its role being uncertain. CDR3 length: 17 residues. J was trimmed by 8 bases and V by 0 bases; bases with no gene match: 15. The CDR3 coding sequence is TGCGCCAGCAGTCAATCGTGTGGGCATAGGACAGGAGGAGAAGCTTTCTTT. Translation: CASSQSCGHRTGGEAFF.

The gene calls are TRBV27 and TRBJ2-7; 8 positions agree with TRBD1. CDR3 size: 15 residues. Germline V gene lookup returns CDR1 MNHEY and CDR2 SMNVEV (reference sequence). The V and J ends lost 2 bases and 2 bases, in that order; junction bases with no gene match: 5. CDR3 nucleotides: TGTGCCAGCAGTTTAGCGGGACAGGATCCCTACGAGCAGTACTTC. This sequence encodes CASSLAGQDPYEQYF.

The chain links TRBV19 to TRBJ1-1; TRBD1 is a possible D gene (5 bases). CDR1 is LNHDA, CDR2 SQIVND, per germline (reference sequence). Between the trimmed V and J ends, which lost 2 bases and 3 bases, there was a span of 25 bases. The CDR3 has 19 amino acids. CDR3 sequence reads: CASSITGLGVGGSDTEAFF. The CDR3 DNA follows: TGTGCCAGTAGTATAACGGGTTTAGGGGTCGGGGGATCGGACACTGAAGCTTTCTTT. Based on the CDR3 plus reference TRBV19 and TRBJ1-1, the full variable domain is DGGITQSPKYLFRKEGQNVTLSCEQNLNHDAMYWYRQDPGQGLRLIYYSQIVNDFQKGDIAEGYSVSREKKESFPLTVTSAQKNPTAFYLCASSITGLGVGGSDTEAFFGQGTRLTVV.

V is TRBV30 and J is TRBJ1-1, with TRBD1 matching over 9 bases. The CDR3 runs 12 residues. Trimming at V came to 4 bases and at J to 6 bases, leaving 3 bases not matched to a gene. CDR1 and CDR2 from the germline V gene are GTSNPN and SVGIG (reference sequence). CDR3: CAWITGGPEAFF. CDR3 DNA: TGTGCCTGGATAACAGGGGGCCCTGAAGCTTTCTTT. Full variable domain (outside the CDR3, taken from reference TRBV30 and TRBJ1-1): SQTIHQWPATLVQPVGSPLSLECTVEGTSNPNLYWYRQAAGRGLQLLFYSVGIGQISSEVPQNLSASRPQDRQFILSSKKLLLSDSGFYLCAWITGGPEAFFGQGTRLTVV.

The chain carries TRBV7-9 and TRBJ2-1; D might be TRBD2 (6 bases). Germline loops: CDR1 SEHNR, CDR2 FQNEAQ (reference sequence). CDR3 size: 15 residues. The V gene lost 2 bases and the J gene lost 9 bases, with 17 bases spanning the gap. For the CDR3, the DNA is TGTGCCAGCAGCTTACGCGAGGTAGAGGGAGGTGAGCAGTTCTTC. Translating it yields CASSLREVEGGEQFF.

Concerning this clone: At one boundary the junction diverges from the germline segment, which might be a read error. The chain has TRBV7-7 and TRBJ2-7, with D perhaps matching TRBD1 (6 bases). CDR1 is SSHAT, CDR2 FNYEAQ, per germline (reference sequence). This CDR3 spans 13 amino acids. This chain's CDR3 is CASSLAQGNEQYF. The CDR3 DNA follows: TGTGCTAGCAGCTTAGCGCAGGGGAATGAGCAGTACTTC.

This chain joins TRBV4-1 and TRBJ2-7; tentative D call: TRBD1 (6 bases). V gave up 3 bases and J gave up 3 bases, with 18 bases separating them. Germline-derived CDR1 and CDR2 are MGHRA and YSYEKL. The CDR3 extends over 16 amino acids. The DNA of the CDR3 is TGCGCCAGCAGCCATGTCGGGACAACCGTACTCTACGAGCAGTACTTC. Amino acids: CASSHVGTTVLYEQYF.

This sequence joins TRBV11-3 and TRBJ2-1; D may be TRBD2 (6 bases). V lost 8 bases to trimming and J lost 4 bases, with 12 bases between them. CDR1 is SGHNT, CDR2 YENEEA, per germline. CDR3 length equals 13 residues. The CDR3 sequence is CASSRLAYNEQFF. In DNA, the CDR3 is TGTGCCAGCTCCAGGCTAGCGTACAATGAGCAGTTCTTC.

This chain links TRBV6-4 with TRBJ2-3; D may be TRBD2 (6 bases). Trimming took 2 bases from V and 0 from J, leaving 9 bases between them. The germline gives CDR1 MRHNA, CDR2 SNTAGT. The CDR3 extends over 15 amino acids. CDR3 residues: CASSDGEASTDTQYF. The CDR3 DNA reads TGTGCCAGCAGTGACGGGGAGGCTAGCACAGATACGCAGTATTTT.

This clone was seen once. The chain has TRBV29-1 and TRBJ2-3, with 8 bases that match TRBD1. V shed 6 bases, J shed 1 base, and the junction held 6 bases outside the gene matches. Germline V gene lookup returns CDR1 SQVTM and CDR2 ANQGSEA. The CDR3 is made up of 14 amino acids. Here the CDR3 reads CSVGQGSGTDTQYF. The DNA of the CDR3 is TGCAGCGTAGGACAGGGATCGGGCACAGATACGCAGTATTTT.

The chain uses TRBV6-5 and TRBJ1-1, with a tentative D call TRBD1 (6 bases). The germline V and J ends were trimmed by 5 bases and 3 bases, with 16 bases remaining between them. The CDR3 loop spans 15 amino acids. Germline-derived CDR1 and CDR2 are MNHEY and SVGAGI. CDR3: CASSGRGAGDTEAFF. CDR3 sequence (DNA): TGTGCCAGCAGTGGCAGGGGCGCCGGCGACACTGAAGCTTTCTTT.

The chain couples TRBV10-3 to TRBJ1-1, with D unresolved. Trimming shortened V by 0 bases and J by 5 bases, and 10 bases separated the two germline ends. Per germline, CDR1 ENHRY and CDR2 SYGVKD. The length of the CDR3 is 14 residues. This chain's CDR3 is CAISESIRSTEAFF. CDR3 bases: TGTGCCATCAGTGAGTCGATACGGTCGACTGAAGCTTTCTTT.

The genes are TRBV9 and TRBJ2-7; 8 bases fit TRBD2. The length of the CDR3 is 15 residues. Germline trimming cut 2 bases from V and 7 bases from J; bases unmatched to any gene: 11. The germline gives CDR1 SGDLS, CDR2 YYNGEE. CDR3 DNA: TGTGCCAGCAGCGTTTCAAGCGGGAGCGATGGGGAGCAGTACTTC. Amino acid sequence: CASSVSSGSDGEQYF.